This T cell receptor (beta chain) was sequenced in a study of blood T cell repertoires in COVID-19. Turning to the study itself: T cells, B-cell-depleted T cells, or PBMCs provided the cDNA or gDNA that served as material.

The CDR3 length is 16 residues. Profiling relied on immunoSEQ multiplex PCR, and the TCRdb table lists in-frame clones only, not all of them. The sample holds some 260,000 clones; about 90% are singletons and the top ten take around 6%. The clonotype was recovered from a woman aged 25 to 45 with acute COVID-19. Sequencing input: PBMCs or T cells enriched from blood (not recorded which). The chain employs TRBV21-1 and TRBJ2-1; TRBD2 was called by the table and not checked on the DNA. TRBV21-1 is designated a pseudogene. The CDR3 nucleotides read TGTGCCAGCAGCAAAGGTCACCGGTCCGCCTACAATGAGCAGTTCTTC. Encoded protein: CASSKGHRSAYNEQFF.